The rows below give T cell receptor beta chains drawn from one sample of a study of blood T cell repertoires in COVID-19. The repertoire was sequenced with immunoSEQ multiplex PCR; TCRdb's copy has only in-frame clones and lacks some. The table has roughly 320,000 clones, approximately 85% seen once. Source material: peripheral blood. These receptors all stem from a human donor in a cohort sampled during active COVID-19. Both conserved end residues are part of each CDR3.

v_call	j_call	cdr3_aa
TRBV6-5	TRBJ2-3	CASSSRRGRTDTQYF
TRBV19	TRBJ1-2	CASKPEQGRLYYGYTF
TRBV7-2	TRBJ1-2	CASSLDLTGTNYGYTF
TRBV6-1	TRBJ2-3	CASSVGTGVSTDTQYF
TRBV7-6	TRBJ2-7	CASSYGQGGEQYF
TRBV7-9	TRBJ1-1	CASSLASTNTEAFF
TRBV4-2	TRBJ1-1	CASSRYLTGNEAFF
TRBV5-4	TRBJ1-3	CASSLATVSNTIYF
TRBV12-3/TRBV12-4	TRBJ1-2	CASSSYQGSGYTF
TRBV6-1	TRBJ1-5	CASSESISNQPQHF
TRBV5-6	TRBJ1-2	CASSSGQPVYGYTF
TRBV4-1	TRBJ2-7	CASSQSDSWAYEQYF
TRBV29-1	TRBJ2-1	CSVEEAVQGTYNEQFF
TRBV5-4	TRBJ1-1	CASSHGNTEAFF
TRBV11-2	TRBJ1-3	CASSLAYRTVRSGNTIYF